Presented here are 15 T cell receptor beta chains from one specimen sequenced in a study of T cell responses to AZD1222 COVID-19 vaccine. The repertoire was sequenced with immunoSEQ multiplex PCR; TCRdb's copy has only in-frame clones and lacks some. The sample contains nearly 110,000 clones, about nine tenths of which appear only once. Material: peripheral blood, obtained on day 0 of AZD1222 vaccination. All receptors derive from an adult in good health.

This chain uses TRBV5-1 with TRBJ2-7; 7 bases fit TRBD1. The V and J ends lost 5 bases and 12 bases, in that order; junction bases with no gene match: 17. The CDR3 totals 14 residues. CDR1 SGHRS and CDR2 YFSETQ come from the germline V gene. CDR3 nucleotides: TGCGCCAGCAGGTTACTACAGGGGAACAAGGGTTGGTACTTC. Translating it yields CASRLLQGNKGWYF.

The chain has TRBV5-6 and TRBJ2-3, with D perhaps being TRBD1 or TRBD2 (7 bases each). This CDR3 is 19 amino acids long. V was pared by 4 bases and J by 0 bases, with 24 bases between. Germline values: CDR1 SGHDT, CDR2 YYEEEE. CDR3 loop: CASSLRGGEPHYSTDTQYF. The CDR3 nucleotides are TGTGCCAGCAGCCTCAGGGGGGGCGAGCCCCATTACAGCACAGATACGCAGTATTTT.

V gene TRBV6-4 combines with J gene TRBJ2-2; 10 bases are shared with TRBD1. The length of the CDR3 is 16 residues. V gave up 0 bases and J gave up 5 bases; unmatched junction bases: 3. Germline CDR1 is MRHNA and CDR2 is SNTAGT. The CDR3 loop is CASSDSPGQGTGELFF. The CDR3 DNA is TGTGCCAGCAGTGACTCGCCGGGACAGGGGACCGGGGAGCTGTTTTTT.

This clone was detected once. The J gene is TRBJ2-3, the V gene TRBV7-8; D may correspond to TRBD1 or TRBD2 (6 bases each). V was trimmed by 6 bases and J by 0 bases, leaving 10 bases between them. The CDR3 runs to 14 residues. Germline lookup yields CDR1 SGHVS and CDR2 FQNEAQ. The CDR3 spells CASSRGGSTDTQYF. CDR3 DNA sequence: TGTGCCAGCAGTAGAGGGGGGAGCACAGATACGCAGTATTTT.

The chain uses TRBV6-5 and TRBJ1-2; D ambiguous. The V and J ends lost 6 bases and 7 bases respectively, with 18 bases between them. CDR1 is MNHEY, CDR2 SVGAGI, per germline. This CDR3 has 14 amino acids. CDR3: CASRGREESSGYTF. The DNA of the CDR3 is TGTGCCAGCAGAGGGAGGGAGGAGTCTTCTGGCTACACCTTC.

The chain combines TRBV11-1 with TRBJ2-7; D gene uncertain. With 1 base removed from V and 1 base from J, the gap between germline ends came to 11 bases. From germline, CDR1 is SGHAT and CDR2 FQDESV (reference sequence). This CDR3 contains 15 residues. In DNA, the CDR3 is TGTGCCAGCAGCTTAGAAGGCAGCAAATCCTACGAGCAGTACTTC. This codes for CASSLEGSKSYEQYF.

The V gene is TRBV5-1, the J gene TRBJ2-5; possibly TRBD2 for D (6 bases). Looked up from germline, CDR1 is SGHRS and CDR2 is YFSETQ. CDR3 length: 17 residues. V was cut by 0 bases and J by 4 bases, with 19 bases left in between. In DNA, the CDR3 is TGCGCCAGCAGCTTGGGGCAAGCACTAGGAGGGCGAGAGACCCAGTACTTC. This translates into CASSLGQALGGRETQYF.

V gene TRBV5-8 combines with J gene TRBJ2-7; weak D call: TRBD2 (6 bases). This CDR3 is 15 amino acids long. Trimming took 3 bases from V and 2 from J, leaving 15 bases between them. The germline V gene encodes CDR1 SGHTS and CDR2 YDEGEE. The CDR3 coding sequence is TGTGCCAGCAGCTCCGGGGTTGGAGGGACCTACGAGCAGTACTTC. As protein: CASSSGVGGTYEQYF. The full variable domain, in which reference TRBV5-8 and TRBJ2-7 provide the parts outside the CDR3, is EAGVTQSPTHLIKTRGQQATLRCSPISGHTSVYWYQQALGLGLQFLLWYDEGEERNRGNFPPRFSGRQFPNYSSELNVNALELEDSALYLCASSSGVGGTYEQYFGPGTRLTVT.

The V and J genes are TRBV4-1 and TRBJ1-1; D remains unclear. Trimming took off 1 base at V and 2 bases at J, with 11 bases between the two ends. The CDR3 totals 15 residues. CDR1 is MGHRA and CDR2 is YSYEKL in the germline V gene. CDR3 sequence: CASSQASSLNTEAFF. CDR3 sequence (DNA): TGCGCCAGCAGCCAAGCTTCTTCACTTAACACTGAAGCTTTCTTT.

V usage is TRBV6-5 and J usage is TRBJ1-2; TRBD1 matches 7 bases. J gave up 0 bases and V 6 bases, and 7 bases lay outside the gene matches. CDR1 and CDR2 from the germline V gene are MNHEY and SVGAGI. The CDR3 has 15 amino acids. CDR3 nucleotide sequence: TGTGCCAGCAGCAGTCCCGGGACAGCTAACTATGGCTACACCTTC. It yields the protein CASSSPGTANYGYTF.

This chain uses TRBV19 with TRBJ1-6, with TRBD1 matching over 9 bases. The CDR3 extends over 14 amino acids. The germline V gene encodes CDR1 LNHDA and CDR2 SQIVND (reference sequence). Trimming removed 4 bases from V and 8 bases from J; junction bases left unmatched: 3. This chain's CDR3 is CASSRGQGHSPLHF. DNA for the CDR3: TGTGCCAGTAGTAGGGGACAGGGCCATTCACCCCTCCACTTT.

The chain carries TRBV5-1 and TRBJ1-1; D is perhaps TRBD1 (5 bases). Trimming removed 1 base at V and 8 bases at J, with 15 bases between. Germline CDR1 reads SGHRS; CDR2 reads YFSETQ. The length of the CDR3 is 14 residues. The CDR3 protein is CASSLTDSHREAFF. The CDR3 DNA is TGCGCCAGCAGCTTGACCGACAGCCACCGAGAAGCTTTCTTT.

The rearrangement links TRBV19 to TRBJ1-5; D is unclear. Trimming left V 6 bases short and J 7 bases short, with 13 bases between. The CDR3 length is 13 residues. Germline V lookup: CDR1 LNHDA, CDR2 SQIVND (reference sequence). The CDR3 is CASRGGLGQPQHF. The CDR3 coding sequence is TGTGCCAGTAGGGGTGGCCTGGGGCAGCCCCAGCATTTT.

This chain links TRBV18 with TRBJ2-1; 14 nucleotides agree with TRBD2. The CDR3 spans 19 residues. V shed 0 bases and J 4 bases; nucleotides not matched to a gene: 8. Germline V gene data show CDR1 as KGHSH and CDR2 as LQKENI. The chain's CDR3 is CASSPPRLAGGPLYNEQFF. The CDR3 bases are TGTGCCAGCTCACCACCAAGACTAGCGGGAGGGCCTCTGTACAATGAGCAGTTCTTC.

This chain links TRBV6-1 with TRBJ1-1; D remains ambiguous. Germline CDR1 MNHNS, CDR2 SASEGT. V was shortened by 4 bases and J by 1 base, with 22 bases between the two germline ends. This CDR3 comprises 18 residues. For the CDR3, the DNA is TGTGCCAGCAGTGTCTTCGTTCGGGTGCAAGCGGGGAACACTGAAGCTTTCTTT. Its protein product is CASSVFVRVQAGNTEAFF.